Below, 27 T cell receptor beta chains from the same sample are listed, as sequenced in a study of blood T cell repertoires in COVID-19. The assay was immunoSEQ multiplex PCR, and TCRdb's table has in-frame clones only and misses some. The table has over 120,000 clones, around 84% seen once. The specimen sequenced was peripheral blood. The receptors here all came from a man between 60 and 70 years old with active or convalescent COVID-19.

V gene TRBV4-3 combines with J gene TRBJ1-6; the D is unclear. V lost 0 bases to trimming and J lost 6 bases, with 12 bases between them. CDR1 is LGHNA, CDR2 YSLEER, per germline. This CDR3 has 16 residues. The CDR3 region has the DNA TGCGCCAGCAGCCAAGACCCCCGGCGGTCTAATTCACCCCTCCACTTT. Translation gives CASSQDPRRSNSPLHF.

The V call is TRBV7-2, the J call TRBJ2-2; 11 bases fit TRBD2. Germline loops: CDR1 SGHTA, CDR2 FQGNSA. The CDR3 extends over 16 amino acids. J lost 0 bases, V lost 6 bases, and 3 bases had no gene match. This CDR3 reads CASRRGLAANTGELFF. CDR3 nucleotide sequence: TGTGCCAGCAGACGGGGACTAGCGGCGAACACCGGGGAGCTGTTTTTT. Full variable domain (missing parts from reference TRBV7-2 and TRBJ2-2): GAGVSQSPSNKVTEKGKDVELRCDPISGHTALYWYRQSLGQGLEFLIYFQGNSAPDKSGLPSDRFSAERTGGSVSTLTIQRTQQEDSAVYLCASRRGLAANTGELFFGEGSRLTVL.

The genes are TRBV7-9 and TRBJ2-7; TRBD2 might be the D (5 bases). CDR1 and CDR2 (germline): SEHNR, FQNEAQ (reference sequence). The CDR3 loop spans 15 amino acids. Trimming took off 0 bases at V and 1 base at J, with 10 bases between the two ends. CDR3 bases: TGTGCCAGCAGCTTAGCTGAGCCGGGATCCTACGAGCAGTACTTC. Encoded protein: CASSLAEPGSYEQYF.

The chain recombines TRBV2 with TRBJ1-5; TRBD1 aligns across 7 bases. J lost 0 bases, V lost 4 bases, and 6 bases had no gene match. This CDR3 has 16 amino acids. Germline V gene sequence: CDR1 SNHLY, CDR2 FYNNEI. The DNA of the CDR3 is TGTGCCAGCAGTGGAACAGGGACAGATAGCAATCAGCCCCAGCATTTT. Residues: CASSGTGTDSNQPQHF.

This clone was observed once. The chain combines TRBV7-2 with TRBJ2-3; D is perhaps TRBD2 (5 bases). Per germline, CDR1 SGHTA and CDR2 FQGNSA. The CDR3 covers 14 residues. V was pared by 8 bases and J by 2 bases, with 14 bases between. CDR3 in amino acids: CASAIDYYTDTQYF. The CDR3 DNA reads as TGTGCCAGCGCTATAGACTATTACACAGATACGCAGTATTTT.

CDR3 nucleotide sequence: TGTGCCAGCAGCTCCAGGGTAGGGAATTCACCCCTCCACTTT. This translates into CASSSRVGNSPLHF. The chain employs TRBV7-8 and TRBJ1-6; possibly TRBD1 for D (5 bases). CDR3 length: 14 residues. The ends were cut back, 4 bases at V and 7 bases at J, with 11 bases in the middle. Germline values: CDR1 SGHVS, CDR2 FQNEAQ.

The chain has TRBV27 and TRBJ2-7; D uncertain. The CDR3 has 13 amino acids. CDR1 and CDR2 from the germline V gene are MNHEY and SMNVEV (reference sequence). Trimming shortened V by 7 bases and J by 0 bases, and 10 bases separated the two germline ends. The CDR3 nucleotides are TGTGCCAGCAAAGGCGGAAGCTCCTACGAGCAGTACTTC. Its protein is CASKGGSSYEQYF.

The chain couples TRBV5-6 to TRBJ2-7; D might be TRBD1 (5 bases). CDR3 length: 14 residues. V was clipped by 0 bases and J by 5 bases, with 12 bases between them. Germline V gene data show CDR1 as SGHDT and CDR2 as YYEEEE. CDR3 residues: CASSLGTPRDEQYV. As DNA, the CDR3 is TGTGCCAGCAGCTTGGGGACACCTCGGGACGAGCAGTACGTC.

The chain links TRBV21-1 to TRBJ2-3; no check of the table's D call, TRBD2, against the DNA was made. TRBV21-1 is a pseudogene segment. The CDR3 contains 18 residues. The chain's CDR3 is CASSKGELASTSTDTQYF. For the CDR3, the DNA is TGTGCCAGCAGCAAAGGTGAACTAGCGTCGACTAGCACAGATACGCAGTATTTT.

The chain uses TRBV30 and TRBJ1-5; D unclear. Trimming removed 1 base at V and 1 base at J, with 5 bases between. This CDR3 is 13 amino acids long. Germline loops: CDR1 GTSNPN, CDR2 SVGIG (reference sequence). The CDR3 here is CAWSDQSNQPQHF. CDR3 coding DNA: TGTGCCTGGAGTGACCAGAGCAATCAGCCCCAGCATTTT.

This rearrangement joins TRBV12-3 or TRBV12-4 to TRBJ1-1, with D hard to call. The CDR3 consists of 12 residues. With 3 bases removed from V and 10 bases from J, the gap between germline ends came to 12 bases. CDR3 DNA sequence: TGTGCCAGCAGTTTTCTGGGAGAGGGAGCTTTCTTT. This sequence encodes CASSFLGEGAFF.

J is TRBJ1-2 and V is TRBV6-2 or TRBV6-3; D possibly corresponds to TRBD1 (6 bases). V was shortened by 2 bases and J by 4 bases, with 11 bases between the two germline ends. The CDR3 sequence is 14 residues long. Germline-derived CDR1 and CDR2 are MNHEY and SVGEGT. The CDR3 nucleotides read TGTGCCAGCAGTTACGGGGGCAGCCCCTATGGCTACACCTTC. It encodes CASSYGGSPYGYTF.

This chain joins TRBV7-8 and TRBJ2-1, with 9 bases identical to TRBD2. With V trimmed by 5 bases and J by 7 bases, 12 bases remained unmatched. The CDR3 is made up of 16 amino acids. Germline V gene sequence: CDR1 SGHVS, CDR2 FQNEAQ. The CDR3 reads CASSPPSRGGANEQFF. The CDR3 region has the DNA TGTGCCAGCAGCCCGCCCTCGCGCGGGGGGGCAAATGAGCAGTTCTTC.

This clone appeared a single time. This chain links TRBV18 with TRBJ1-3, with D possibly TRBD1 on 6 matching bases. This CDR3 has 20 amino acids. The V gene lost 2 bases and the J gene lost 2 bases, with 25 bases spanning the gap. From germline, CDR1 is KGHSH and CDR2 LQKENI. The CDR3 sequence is CASSPTGGDSMVGPGNTIYF. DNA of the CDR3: TGTGCCAGCTCACCAACGGGGGGCGATTCGATGGTTGGCCCTGGAAACACCATATATTTT.

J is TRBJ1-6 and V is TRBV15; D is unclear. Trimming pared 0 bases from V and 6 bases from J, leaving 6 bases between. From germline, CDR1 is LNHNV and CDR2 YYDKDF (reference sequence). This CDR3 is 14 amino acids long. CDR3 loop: CATSRDGFNSPLHF. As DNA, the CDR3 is TGTGCCACCAGCAGAGACGGGTTTAATTCACCCCTCCACTTT.

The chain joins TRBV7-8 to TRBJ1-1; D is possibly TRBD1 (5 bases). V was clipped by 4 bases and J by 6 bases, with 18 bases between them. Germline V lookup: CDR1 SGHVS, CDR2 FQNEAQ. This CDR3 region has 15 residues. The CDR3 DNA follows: TGTGCCAGCAGCTCCCCAGGCGGGGCGGGTGCTGAAGCTTTCTTT. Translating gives CASSSPGGAGAEAFF.

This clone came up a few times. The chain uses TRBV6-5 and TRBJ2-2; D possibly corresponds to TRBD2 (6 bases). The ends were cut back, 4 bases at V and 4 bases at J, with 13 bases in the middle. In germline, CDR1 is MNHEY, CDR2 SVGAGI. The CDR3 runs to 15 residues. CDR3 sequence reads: CASSLFMGGTGELFF. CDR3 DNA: TGTGCCAGCAGTTTATTCATGGGGGGCACCGGGGAGCTGTTTTTT.

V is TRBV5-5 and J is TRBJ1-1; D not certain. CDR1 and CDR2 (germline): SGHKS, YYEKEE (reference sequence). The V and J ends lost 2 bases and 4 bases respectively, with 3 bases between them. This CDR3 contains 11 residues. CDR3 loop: CASSFGTEAFF. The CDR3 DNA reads TGTGCCAGCAGCTTCGGCACTGAAGCTTTCTTT. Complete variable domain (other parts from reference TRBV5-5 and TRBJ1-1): DAGVTQSPTHLIKTRGQQVTLRCSPISGHKSVSWYQQVLGQGPQFIFQYYEKEERGRGNFPDRFSARQFPNYSSELNVNALLLGDSALYLCASSFGTEAFFGQGTRLTVV.

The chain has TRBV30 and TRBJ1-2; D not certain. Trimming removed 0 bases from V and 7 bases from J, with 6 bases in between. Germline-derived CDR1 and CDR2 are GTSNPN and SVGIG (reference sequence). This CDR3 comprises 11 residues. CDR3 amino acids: CAWSVLTGYTF. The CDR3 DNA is TGTGCCTGGAGTGTACTAACTGGCTACACCTTC.

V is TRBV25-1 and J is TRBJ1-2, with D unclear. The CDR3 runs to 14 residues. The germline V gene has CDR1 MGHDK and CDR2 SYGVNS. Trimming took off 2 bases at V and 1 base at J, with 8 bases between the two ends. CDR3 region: CASSELNSNYGYTF. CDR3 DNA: TGTGCCAGCAGTGAACTTAACAGTAACTATGGCTACACCTTC.

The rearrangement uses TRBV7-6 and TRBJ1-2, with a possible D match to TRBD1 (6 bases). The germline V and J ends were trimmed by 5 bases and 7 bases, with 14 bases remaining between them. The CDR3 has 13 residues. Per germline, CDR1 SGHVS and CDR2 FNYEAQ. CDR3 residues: CASSPQGWVGYTF. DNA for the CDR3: TGTGCCAGCAGCCCACAGGGATGGGTTGGCTACACCTTC. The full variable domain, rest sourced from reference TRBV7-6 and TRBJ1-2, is GAGVSQSPRYKVTKRGQDVALRCDPISGHVSLYWYRQALGQGPEFLTYFNYEAQQDKSGLPNDRFSAERPEGSISTLTIQRTEQRDSAMYRCASSPQGWVGYTFGSGTRLTVV.

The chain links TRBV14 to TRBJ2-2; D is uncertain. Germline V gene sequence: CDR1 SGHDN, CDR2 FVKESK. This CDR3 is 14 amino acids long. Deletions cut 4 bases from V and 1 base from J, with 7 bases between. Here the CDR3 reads CASSLRLNTGELFF. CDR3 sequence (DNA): TGTGCCAGCAGCCTCAGACTGAACACCGGGGAGCTGTTTTTT. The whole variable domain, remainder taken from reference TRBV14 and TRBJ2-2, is EAGVTQFPSHSVIEKGQTVTLRCDPISGHDNLYWYRRVMGKEIKFLLHFVKESKQDESGMPNNRFLAERTGGTYSTLKVQPAELEDSGVYFCASSLRLNTGELFFGEGSRLTVL.

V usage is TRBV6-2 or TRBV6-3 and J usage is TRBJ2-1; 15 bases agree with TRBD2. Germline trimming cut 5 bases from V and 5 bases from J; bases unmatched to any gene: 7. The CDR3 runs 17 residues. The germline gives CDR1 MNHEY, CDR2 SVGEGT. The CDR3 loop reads CASSRTGTSGGHNEQFF. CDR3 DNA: TGTGCCAGCAGTCGCACCGGGACTAGCGGGGGGCACAATGAGCAGTTCTTC.

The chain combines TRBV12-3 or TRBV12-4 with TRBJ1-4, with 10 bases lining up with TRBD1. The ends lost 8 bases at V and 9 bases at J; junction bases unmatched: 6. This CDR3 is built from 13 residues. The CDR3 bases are TGTGCCAGCGCCGGGACAGGGGAGCAAAAACTGTTTTTT. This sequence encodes CASAGTGEQKLFF.

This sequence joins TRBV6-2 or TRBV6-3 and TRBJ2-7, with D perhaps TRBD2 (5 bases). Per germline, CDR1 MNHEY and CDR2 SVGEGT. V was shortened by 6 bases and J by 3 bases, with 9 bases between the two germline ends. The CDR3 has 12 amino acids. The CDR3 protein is CASSQGGYEQYV. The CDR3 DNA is TGTGCCAGCAGCCAAGGAGGCTACGAGCAGTACGTC.

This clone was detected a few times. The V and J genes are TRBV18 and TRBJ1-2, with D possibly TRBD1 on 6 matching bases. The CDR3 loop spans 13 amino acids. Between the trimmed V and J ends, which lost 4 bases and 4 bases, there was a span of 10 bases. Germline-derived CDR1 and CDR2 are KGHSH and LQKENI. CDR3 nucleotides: TGTGCCAGCTCACTACAGGGTTTCTATGGCTACACCTTC. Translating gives CASSLQGFYGYTF.

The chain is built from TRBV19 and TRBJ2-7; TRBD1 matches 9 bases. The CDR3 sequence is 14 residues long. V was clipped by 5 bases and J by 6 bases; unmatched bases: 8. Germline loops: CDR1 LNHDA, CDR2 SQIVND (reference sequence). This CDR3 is CASSAGQGVREQYV. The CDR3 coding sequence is TGTGCCAGTAGTGCGGGACAGGGAGTTCGCGAGCAGTACGTC.